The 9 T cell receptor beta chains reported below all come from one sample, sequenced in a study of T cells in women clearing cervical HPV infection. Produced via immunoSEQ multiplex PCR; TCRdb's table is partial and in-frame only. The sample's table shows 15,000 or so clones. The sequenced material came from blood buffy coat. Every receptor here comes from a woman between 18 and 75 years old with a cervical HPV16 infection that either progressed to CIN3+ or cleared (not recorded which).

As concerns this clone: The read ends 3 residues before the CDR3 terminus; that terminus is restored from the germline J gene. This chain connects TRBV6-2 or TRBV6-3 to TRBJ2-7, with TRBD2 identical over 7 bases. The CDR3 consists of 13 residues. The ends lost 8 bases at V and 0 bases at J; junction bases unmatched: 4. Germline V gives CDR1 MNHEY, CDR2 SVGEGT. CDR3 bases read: TGTGCCAGCCGCCCGGGGGGCTCCTACGAG. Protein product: CASRPGGSYE. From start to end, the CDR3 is CASRPGGSYEQYF.

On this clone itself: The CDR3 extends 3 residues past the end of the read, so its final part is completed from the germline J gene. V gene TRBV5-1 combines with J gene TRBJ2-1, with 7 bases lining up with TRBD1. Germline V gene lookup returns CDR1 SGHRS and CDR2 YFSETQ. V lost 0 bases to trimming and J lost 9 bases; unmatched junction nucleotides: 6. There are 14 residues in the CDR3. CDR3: CASSLAGTAFEQFF. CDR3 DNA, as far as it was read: TGCGCCAGCAGCTTGGCCGGGACAGCCTTTGAG.

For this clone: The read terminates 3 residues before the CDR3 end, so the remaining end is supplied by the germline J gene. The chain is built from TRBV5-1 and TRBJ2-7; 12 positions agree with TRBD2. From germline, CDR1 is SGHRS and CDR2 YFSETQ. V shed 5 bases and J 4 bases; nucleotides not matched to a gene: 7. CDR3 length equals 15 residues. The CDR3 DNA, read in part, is TGCGCCAGCAGAACCGCTAGCGGGGGGGCTTACGAG. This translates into CASRTASGGAYE. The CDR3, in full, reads CASRTASGGAYEQYF. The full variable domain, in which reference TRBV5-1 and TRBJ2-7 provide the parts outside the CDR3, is KAGVTQTPRYLIKTRGQQVTLSCSPISGHRSVSWYQQTPGQGLQFLFEYFSETQRNKGNFPGRFSGRQFSNSRSEMNVSTLELGDSALYLCASRTASGGAYEQYFGPGTRLTVT.

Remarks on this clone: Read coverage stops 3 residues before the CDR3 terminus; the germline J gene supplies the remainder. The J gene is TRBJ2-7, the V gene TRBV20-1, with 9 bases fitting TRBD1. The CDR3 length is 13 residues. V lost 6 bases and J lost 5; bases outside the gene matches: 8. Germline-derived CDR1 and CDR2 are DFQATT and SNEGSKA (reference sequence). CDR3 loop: CSATDRGPHEQYF. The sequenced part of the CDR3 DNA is TGCAGTGCCACGGACAGGGGTCCCCACGAG.

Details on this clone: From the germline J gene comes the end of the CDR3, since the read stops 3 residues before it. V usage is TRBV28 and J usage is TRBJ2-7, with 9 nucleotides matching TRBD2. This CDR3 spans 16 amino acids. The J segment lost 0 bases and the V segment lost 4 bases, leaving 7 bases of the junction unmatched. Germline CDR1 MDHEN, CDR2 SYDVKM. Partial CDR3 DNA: TGTGCCAGCAGTTCACTAGCGGGCGGAAGCTCCTACGAG. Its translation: CASSSLAGGSSYE. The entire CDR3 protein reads CASSSLAGGSSYEQYF. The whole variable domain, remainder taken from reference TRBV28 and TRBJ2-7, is DVKVTQSSRYLVKRTGEKVFLECVQDMDHENMFWYRQDPGLGLRLIYFSYDVKMKEKGDIPEGYSVSREKKERFSLILESASTNQTSMYLCASSSLAGGSSYEQYFGPGTRLTVT.

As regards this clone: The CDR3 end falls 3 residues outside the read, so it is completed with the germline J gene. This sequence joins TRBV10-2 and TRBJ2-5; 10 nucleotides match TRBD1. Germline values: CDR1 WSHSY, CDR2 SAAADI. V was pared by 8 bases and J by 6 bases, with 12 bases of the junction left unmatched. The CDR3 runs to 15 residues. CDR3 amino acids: CASRNPGQGMQTQYF. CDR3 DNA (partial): TGCGCCAGCCGGAACCCGGGACAGGGGATGCAGACC.

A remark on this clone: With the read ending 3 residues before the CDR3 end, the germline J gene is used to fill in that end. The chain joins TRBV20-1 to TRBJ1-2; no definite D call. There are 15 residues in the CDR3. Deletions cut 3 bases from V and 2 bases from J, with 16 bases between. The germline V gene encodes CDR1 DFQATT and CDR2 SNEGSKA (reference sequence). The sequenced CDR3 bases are TGCAGTGCTAGCGGCACAGAAGACAAGAACTATGGC. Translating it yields CSASGTEDKNYG. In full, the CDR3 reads CSASGTEDKNYGYTF.

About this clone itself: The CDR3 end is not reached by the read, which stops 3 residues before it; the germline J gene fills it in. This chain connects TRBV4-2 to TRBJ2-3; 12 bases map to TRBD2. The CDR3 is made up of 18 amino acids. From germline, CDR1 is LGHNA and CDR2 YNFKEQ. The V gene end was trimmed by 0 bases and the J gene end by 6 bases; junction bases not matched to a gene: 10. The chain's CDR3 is CASSQDPPSGGALDTQYF. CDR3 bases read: TGTGCCAGCAGCCAAGATCCCCCTAGCGGGGGGGCCCTGGATACG.

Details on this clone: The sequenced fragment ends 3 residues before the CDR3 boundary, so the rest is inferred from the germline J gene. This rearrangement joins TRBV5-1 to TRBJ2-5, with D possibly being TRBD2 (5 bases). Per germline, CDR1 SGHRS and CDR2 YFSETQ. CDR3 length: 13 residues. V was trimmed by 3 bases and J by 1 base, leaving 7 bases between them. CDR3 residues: CASSSGSQETQYF. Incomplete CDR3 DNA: TGCGCCAGCAGCTCGGGGTCCCAAGAGACC. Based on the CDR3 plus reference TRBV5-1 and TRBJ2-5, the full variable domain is KAGVTQTPRYLIKTRGQQVTLSCSPISGHRSVSWYQQTPGQGLQFLFEYFSETQRNKGNFPGRFSGRQFSNSRSEMNVSTLELGDSALYLCASSSGSQETQYFGPGTRLLVL.